Listed below are T cell receptor beta chains from one sample, sequenced in a study of blood T cell repertoires in COVID-19. The assay was immunoSEQ multiplex PCR, and TCRdb's table has in-frame clones only and misses some. This sample has under 200,000 clones, with around 86% found just once. Sample: PBMCs or T cells enriched from blood (not recorded which). The source is a man aged 40-49 years with acute COVID-19. CDR3s include the opening cysteine and the closing phenylalanine or tryptophan. Each record gives: J gene, V gene, D gene, CDR3 protein. D genes are given only for firm matches.

J gene: TRBJ2-3
V gene: TRBV5-1
D gene: -
CDR3 protein: CASSLDPGRGNTQYF

J gene: TRBJ1-1
V gene: TRBV6-2/TRBV6-3
D gene: -
CDR3 protein: CASSYSPGSEAFF

J gene: TRBJ1-1
V gene: TRBV7-9
D gene: -
CDR3 protein: CASSLGTANTEAFF

J gene: TRBJ1-2
V gene: TRBV15
D gene: -
CDR3 protein: CATSRDRGSNYGYTF

J gene: TRBJ2-5
V gene: TRBV11-2
D gene: -
CDR3 protein: CASSPLGRTRETQYF

J gene: TRBJ1-1
V gene: TRBV7-3
D gene: -
CDR3 protein: CASSSIGGVTEAFF

J gene: TRBJ1-2
V gene: TRBV7-9
D gene: -
CDR3 protein: CASSLGSTAYGYTF

J gene: TRBJ2-1
V gene: TRBV5-1
D gene: TRBD2
CDR3 protein: CASSLGTSANEQFF

J gene: TRBJ2-6
V gene: TRBV2
D gene: -
CDR3 protein: CASADLSAGANVLTF

J gene: TRBJ1-6
V gene: TRBV9
D gene: TRBD1
CDR3 protein: CASSVGLQGDSPLHF

J gene: TRBJ2-3
V gene: TRBV30
D gene: TRBD2
CDR3 protein: CACRLAGVVTDTQYF

J gene: TRBJ2-7
V gene: TRBV25-1
D gene: -
CDR3 protein: CASSEWGSSYEQYF

J gene: TRBJ2-2
V gene: TRBV5-4
D gene: TRBD1
CDR3 protein: CASSPPGGANTGELFF

J gene: TRBJ1-2
V gene: TRBV7-9
D gene: -
CDR3 protein: CASSQGTRDYGYTF

J gene: TRBJ1-1
V gene: TRBV7-9
D gene: -
CDR3 protein: CASSKRGQPTVGEAFF

J gene: TRBJ1-1
V gene: TRBV4-1
D gene: TRBD1
CDR3 protein: CASSRQGHTEAFF

J gene: TRBJ2-1
V gene: TRBV6-2/TRBV6-3
D gene: -
CDR3 protein: CASSYGGQGWEQFF

J gene: TRBJ2-1
V gene: TRBV2
D gene: TRBD1
CDR3 protein: CASSDLRTGWNEQFF

J gene: TRBJ2-2
V gene: TRBV11-2
D gene: -
CDR3 protein: CASSLDRGGGELFF

J gene: TRBJ1-6
V gene: TRBV27
D gene: -
CDR3 protein: CASKADGGSNSPLHF

J gene: TRBJ2-2
V gene: TRBV30
D gene: -
CDR3 protein: CAWSVSGVSGELFF

J gene: TRBJ1-2
V gene: TRBV29-1
D gene: TRBD1
CDR3 protein: CSVDTDRGNGYTF

J gene: TRBJ2-3
V gene: TRBV30
D gene: TRBD2
CDR3 protein: CAWNGLGLAGSTDTQYF

J gene: TRBJ1-2
V gene: TRBV6-6
D gene: -
CDR3 protein: CASSYRGGGYTF

J gene: TRBJ1-2
V gene: TRBV3-1/TRBV3-2
D gene: TRBD1
CDR3 protein: CASSGGQGALGYTF

J gene: TRBJ2-4
V gene: TRBV4-1
D gene: -
CDR3 protein: CASAGNIQYF

J gene: TRBJ2-3
V gene: TRBV7-3
D gene: TRBD1
CDR3 protein: CASSSNGQGWSDTQYF

J gene: TRBJ1-5
V gene: TRBV3-1/TRBV3-2
D gene: TRBD1
CDR3 protein: CASSLTGGNQPQHF

J gene: TRBJ2-7
V gene: TRBV30
D gene: -
CDR3 protein: CAWSFREYEQYF